This T cell receptor beta chain was recorded in a study of blood T cell repertoires in COVID-19. Study-wide background: Acute and convalescent COVID-19 samples came from the United States, Italy and Spain.

Germline lookup yields CDR1 SGHTA and CDR2 FQGNSA. Trimming at V came to 5 bases and at J to 0 bases, leaving 7 bases not matched to a gene. This CDR3 is 15 amino acids long. TCRdb's table, derived via immunoSEQ multiplex PCR, lists solely in-frame clones and lacks some. The repertoire consists of about 120,000 clones, with 79% occurring once and the leading ten covering about 4%. The clonotype was recovered from a woman older than 75 with acute or convalescent COVID-19. Sample: peripheral blood. The chain joins TRBV7-2 to TRBJ2-7, with 7 positions matching TRBD2. The CDR3 nucleotides are TGTGCCAGCAGCCAAGCGGGACTAACCTCCTACGAGCAGTACTTC. Encoded protein: CASSQAGLTSYEQYF.